Listed below are T cell receptor beta chains from one sample, sequenced in a study of breast tumors, draining lymph nodes, adjacent tissues. TCRdb reanalysed the multiplex PCR reads using MiXCR and keeps one entry per CDR3 protein. The data contain about 230,000 distinct CDR3 sequences, 32% of them singletons. The source material was axillary lymph node tissue. Every receptor here comes from a female donor with breast cancer. Some clones in this sample may be carry-over from other donors' samples. Both conserved end residues are part of each CDR3. Fields, in order: J gene, clone size, V gene, D gene, CDR3 protein, CDR3 DNA. The D gene is left open where the match is weak. Expanded clones get a size class; other rows say once, few or many, or leave the size out.

J: TRBJ1-2; size: many; V: TRBV5-6; D: TRBD1; CDR3: CASRLTGDRYGYTF; DNA: TGTGCCAGCAGACTTACAGGGGACCGCTATGGCTACACCTTC
J: TRBJ2-3; size: many; V: TRBV2; D: TRBD2; CDR3: CASSEWTSAELTDTQYF; DNA: TGTGCCAGCAGCGAGTGGACTAGCGCCGAACTCACAGATACGCAGTATTTT
J: TRBJ1-5; size: -; V: TRBV20-1; D: -; CDR3: CSARAGTEAAQPQHF; DNA: TGCAGTGCTAGGGCCGGGACTGAGGCGGCGCAGCCCCAGCATTTT
J: TRBJ2-7; size: many; V: TRBV19; D: TRBD2; CDR3: CASSIASGNEQYF; DNA: TGTGCCAGTAGTATAGCTAGCGGGAACGAGCAGTACTTC
J: TRBJ2-2; size: -; V: TRBV6-1; D: TRBD2; CDR3: CASSHIGLAGAKGGELFF; DNA: TGTGCCAGCAGTCACATAGGACTAGCGGGTGCGAAGGGCGGGGAGCTGTTTTTT
J: TRBJ2-7; size: many; V: TRBV6-1; D: -; CDR3: CASSEVIQYEQYF; DNA: TGTGCCAGCAGTGAGGTGATTCAATACGAGCAGTACTTC
J: TRBJ1-5; size: many; V: TRBV19; D: -; CDR3: CASSIQIDQPQHF; DNA: TGTGCCAGTAGTATACAGATAGACCAGCCCCAGCATTTT
J: TRBJ1-5; size: -; V: TRBV7-2; D: -; CDR3: CASSLDKVSGQPQRF; DNA: TGTGCCAGCAGCCTCGACAAGGTGTCGGGTCAGCCCCAGCGTTTT
J: TRBJ1-2; size: once; V: TRBV20-1; D: -; CDR3: CGARGGTDVKGYTF; DNA: TGCGGTGCTAGAGGTGGAACAGACGTAAAAGGCTACACCTTC
J: TRBJ1-2; size: many; V: TRBV30; D: -; CDR3: CAWSPPQGPVTF; DNA: TGTGCCTGGAGTCCCCCGCAGGGTCCGGTCACCTTC
J: TRBJ2-2; size: -; V: TRBV18; D: TRBD1; CDR3: CASSPFGGTGFGGELFF; DNA: TGTGCCAGCTCACCGTTCGGCGGGACAGGTTTCGGCGGGGAGCTGTTTTTT
J: TRBJ2-7; size: -; V: TRBV29-1; D: TRBD2; CDR3: CSVGTSGKYEQYF; DNA: TGCAGCGTTGGGACTAGCGGGAAATACGAGCAGTACTTC
J: TRBJ2-7; size: -; V: TRBV28; D: TRBD1; CDR3: CASSLSQQGPLYEQYF; DNA: TGTGCCAGCAGTTTATCACAACAGGGGCCGCTCTACGAGCAGTACTTC
J: TRBJ2-5; size: many; V: TRBV6-1; D: TRBD2; CDR3: CASPASGGTQYF; DNA: TGTGCCAGCCCTGCTAGCGGAGGGACCCAGTACTTC
J: TRBJ2-3; size: few; V: TRBV7-9; D: TRBD2; CDR3: CASSSSGSGADTQYF; DNA: TGTGCCAGCAGCTCTAGCGGGAGCGGGGCAGATACGCAGTATTTT
J: TRBJ2-7; size: many; V: TRBV5-1; D: -; CDR3: CASSFGAGDSYEQYF; DNA: TGCGCCAGCAGCTTCGGGGCCGGTGACTCCTACGAGCAGTACTTC
J: TRBJ2-3; size: many; V: TRBV5-1; D: -; CDR3: CASSLYLGDTQYF; DNA: TGCGCCAGCAGCTTGTACTTGGGGGATACGCAGTATTTT
J: TRBJ1-6; size: -; V: TRBV7-9; D: -; CDR3: CASSLTERSPLHF; DNA: TGTGCCAGCAGCTTGACAGAACGTTCACCCCTCCACTTT
J: TRBJ1-4; size: -; V: TRBV2; D: -; CDR3: CASIKRDPYEQYFGPGEKLFF; DNA: -
J: TRBJ1-2; size: many; V: TRBV7-8; D: -; CDR3: CASSFSRVDGYTF; DNA: TGTGCCAGCAGCTTTTCCAGGGTCGATGGCTACACCTTC
J: TRBJ2-7; size: many; V: TRBV28; D: -; CDR3: CASSLPREAHSEQYF; DNA: TGTGCCAGCAGTCTGCCCAGAGAGGCGCACTCCGAGCAGTACTTC
J: TRBJ2-3; size: -; V: TRBV7-9; D: -; CDR3: CASSSALASRMDTQYF; DNA: TGTGCCAGCAGCTCCGCCCTGGCTAGCAGGATGGATACGCAGTATTTT
J: TRBJ2-5; size: -; V: TRBV11-3; D: -; CDR3: CASSAGRRPYQETQYF; DNA: TGTGCCAGCAGCGCGGGGAGGCGACCGTACCAAGAGACCCAGTACTTC
J: TRBJ2-5; size: many; V: TRBV7-2; D: TRBD2; CDR3: CASSLAFLAGGLEPQYF; DNA: TGTGCCAGCAGCTTAGCCTTTCTAGCGGGAGGGTTGGAGCCCCAGTACTTC
J: TRBJ2-3; size: many; V: TRBV4-2; D: -; CDR3: CASSPLIVRGVGTDTQYF; DNA: TGTGCCAGCAGCCCCCTCATTGTTAGGGGCGTGGGCACAGATACGCAGTATTTT
J: TRBJ2-7; size: -; V: TRBV6-2/TRBV6-3; D: TRBD1; CDR3: CASEQGTPYEQYF; DNA: TGTGCCAGCGAACAGGGGACCCCCTACGAGCAGTACTTC
J: TRBJ2-1; size: few; V: TRBV6-2/TRBV6-3; D: TRBD2; CDR3: CASSYLSGSNNEQLF; DNA: TGTGCCAGCAGTTACTTGAGCGGGAGTAACAATGAGCAGCTCTTC
J: TRBJ2-5; size: many; V: TRBV7-9; D: TRBD2; CDR3: CASSPRLAGAPQETQYF; DNA: TGTGCCAGCAGCCCGAGACTAGCGGGAGCTCCTCAAGAGACCCAGTACTTC
J: TRBJ1-5; size: many; V: TRBV19; D: -; CDR3: CASSIQGWNQPQHF; DNA: TGTGCCAGTAGTATACAGGGGTGGAACCAGCCCCAGCATTTT
J: TRBJ2-1; size: many; V: TRBV5-1; D: -; CDR3: CASSLRGDNEQFF; DNA: TGCGCCAGCAGCTTGAGGGGGGACAATGAGCAGTTCTTC
J: TRBJ2-3; size: many; V: TRBV6-4; D: -; CDR3: CASSQQDTDTQYF; DNA: TGTGCCAGCAGTCAACAAGACACAGATACGCAGTATTTT
J: TRBJ1-2; size: many; V: TRBV7-9; D: -; CDR3: CASSLEWSDGYTF; DNA: TGTGCCAGCAGCTTAGAATGGTCCGACGGCTACACCTTC
J: TRBJ2-7; size: many; V: TRBV20-1; D: -; CDR3: CSFLRSTNSYEQYF; DNA: TGCAGTTTCCTTCGCTCGACTAACTCCTACGAGCAGTACTTC
J: TRBJ2-1; size: -; V: TRBV20-1; D: -; CDR3: CSATHLTPGGFYNEQFF; DNA: TGCAGTGCCACCCACCTAACGCCCGGGGGATTTTACAATGAGCAGTTCTTC
J: TRBJ1-5; size: -; V: TRBV6-6; D: TRBD1; CDR3: CASSWTGTGQPQHF; DNA: TGTGCCAGCAGCTGGACAGGGACAGGGCAGCCCCAGCATTTT
J: TRBJ1-6; size: many; V: TRBV6-1; D: TRBD1; CDR3: CASGGGQNHNSPLHF; DNA: TGTGCCAGCGGGGGGGGACAGAACCATAATTCACCCCTCCACTTT
J: TRBJ2-7; size: many; V: TRBV25-1; D: TRBD1; CDR3: CAIRTGSLDGHYEQYF; DNA: TGTGCCATCCGGACAGGGTCTTTGGACGGGCACTACGAGCAGTACTTC